The 2 T cell receptor beta chains given below trace back to one sample, sequenced in a study of cytomegalovirus exposure and HLA in healthy donors. The PCR employed 60 Vbeta primers together with 13 Jbeta primers. TCRdb's copy holds only in-frame clones and misses some; the assay was immunoSEQ multiplex PCR. The top ten hold 1.2% to 1.5% of the sample, which has approximately 150,000 clones, approximately 79% seen once. The specimen sequenced was PBMCs. These receptors were collected from a man in his 60s in good health and CMV-seronegative.

This clone was counted between two and nine times. This chain connects TRBV7-6 to TRBJ2-7, with 11 bases aligning to TRBD1. Germline trimming cut 5 bases from V and 4 bases from J; bases unmatched to any gene: 16. CDR1 and CDR2 from the germline V gene are SGHVS and FNYEAQ. The CDR3 is 18 amino acids. CDR3 nucleotide sequence: TGTGCCAGCAGCCCCAGATACTCGGACAGGGGGCCGTTGTACGAGCAGTACTTC. Translated: CASSPRYSDRGPLYEQYF.

The CDR3 DNA follows: TGTGCCAGCAGCTCCGGACAGCACGGCCAGCCCCAGCATTTT. It specifies CASSSGQHGQPQHF. The J gene is TRBJ1-5, the V gene TRBV6-5; D perhaps matches TRBD1 (6 bases). The CDR3 loop spans 14 amino acids. CDR1 MNHEY and CDR2 SVGAGI come from the germline V gene. Trimming pared 6 bases from V and 7 bases from J, leaving 16 bases between.